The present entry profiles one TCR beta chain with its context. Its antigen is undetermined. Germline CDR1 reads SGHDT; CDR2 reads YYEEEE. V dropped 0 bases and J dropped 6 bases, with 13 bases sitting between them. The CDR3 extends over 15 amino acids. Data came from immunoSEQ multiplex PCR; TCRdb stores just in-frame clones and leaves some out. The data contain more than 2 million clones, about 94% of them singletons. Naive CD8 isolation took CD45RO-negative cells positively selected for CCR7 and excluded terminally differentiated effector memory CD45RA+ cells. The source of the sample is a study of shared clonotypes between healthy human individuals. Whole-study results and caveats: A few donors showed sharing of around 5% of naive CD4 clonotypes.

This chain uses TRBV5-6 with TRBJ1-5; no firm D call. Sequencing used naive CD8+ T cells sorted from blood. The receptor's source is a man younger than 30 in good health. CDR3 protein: CASSLGALGGQPQHF. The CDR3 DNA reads TGTGCCAGCAGCTTGGGGGCTCTCGGCGGTCAGCCCCAGCATTTT.